This record concerns one TCR beta chain sequence. 5'RACE with constant-segment primers yielded barcoded, UMI-tagged TCR alpha and TCR beta cDNA libraries. TCRdb independently ran MiXCR on the 5' RACE reads; one entry per CDR3 protein. Among fewer than 150,000 distinct CDR3 sequences listed, 15% to 20% were seen once. The record originates from a study of T-cell memory formation after mild COVID-19. Germline CDR1 is DFQATT and CDR2 is SNEGSKA (reference sequence). The V end was cut by 6 bases, the J end by 2 bases, with 12 bases between. The CDR3 runs 13 residues. The sample comprised PBMCs or a T cell subset sorted from them (not recorded which). The chain joins TRBV20-1 to TRBJ2-3; D not certain. This receptor was identified in a man aged 18 to 35 who had mild COVID-19 (a few samples of this study predate the infection). Cell type and time point are not known. The CDR3: CSAPRAPTDTQYF. Here the CDR3 DNA reads TGCAGTGCACCCCGTGCCCCCACAGATACGCAGTATTTT.